This is a list of T cell receptor beta chains from one sample in a study of blood T cell repertoires in COVID-19. Clones were sequenced by immunoSEQ multiplex PCR, and TCRdb holds only the in-frame ones, with some missing. The table lists under 500,000 clones, 87% of them singletons. Sample: PBMCs or T cells enriched from blood (not recorded which). These receptors came from a woman under 30 with acute COVID-19. The CDR3 runs from the conserved cysteine through the conserved F or W. D genes are given only for firm matches. A clone size is listed for some rows: how often the clone was seen (once, few, many), or a class if it is expanded.

j_call: TRBJ2-7
clone_size: -
d_call: -
v_call: TRBV12-3/TRBV12-4
cdr3_aa: CASRRTETYEQYF
cdr3_nt: TGTGCCAGCCGAAGGACAGAGACCTACGAGCAGTACTTC

j_call: TRBJ1-6
clone_size: -
d_call: TRBD1
v_call: TRBV19
cdr3_aa: CASSRRGIRTGINSPLHF
cdr3_nt: TGTGCCAGTAGCAGAAGGGGTATCCGGACAGGGATAAACTCACCCCTCCACTTT

j_call: TRBJ1-2
clone_size: -
d_call: TRBD1
v_call: TRBV4-1
cdr3_aa: CASSQLGTGSTYGYTF
cdr3_nt: TGCGCCAGCAGCCAACTCGGGACAGGGAGTACCTATGGCTACACCTTC

j_call: TRBJ1-2
clone_size: -
d_call: -
v_call: TRBV3-1/TRBV3-2
cdr3_aa: CASSQGQDYGYTF
cdr3_nt: TGTGCCAGCAGCCAAGGACAGGACTATGGCTACACCTTC

j_call: TRBJ2-7
clone_size: -
d_call: -
v_call: TRBV28
cdr3_aa: CASSARPGSYEQYF
cdr3_nt: TGTGCCAGCAGTGCCCGTCCCGGTTCCTACGAGCAGTACTTC

j_call: TRBJ2-3
clone_size: -
d_call: -
v_call: TRBV21-1
cdr3_aa: CASITPRGETQYF
cdr3_nt: TGTGCCAGCATCACCCCCAGGGGAGAAACGCAGTATTTT

j_call: TRBJ2-7
clone_size: -
d_call: -
v_call: TRBV21-1
cdr3_aa: CASARLAAYEQYF
cdr3_nt: TGTGCCAGCGCCCGACTAGCGGCGTACGAGCAGTACTTC

j_call: TRBJ2-7
clone_size: -
d_call: TRBD1
v_call: TRBV28
cdr3_aa: CASSPGQGSYEQYF
cdr3_nt: TGTGCCAGCAGCCCGGGACAGGGGTCCTACGAGCAGTACTTC

j_call: TRBJ1-6
clone_size: -
d_call: -
v_call: TRBV27
cdr3_aa: CASSLSRSPLHF
cdr3_nt: TGTGCCAGCAGTCTTAGTCGGTCACCCCTCCACTTT

j_call: TRBJ1-1
clone_size: -
d_call: -
v_call: TRBV27
cdr3_aa: CASRPQGWDTEAFF
cdr3_nt: TGTGCCAGCAGGCCACAGGGTTGGGACACTGAAGCTTTCTTT

j_call: TRBJ2-5
clone_size: few
d_call: TRBD2
v_call: TRBV12-5
cdr3_aa: CASGLLGLVQETQYF
cdr3_nt: TGTGCTAGTGGTTTGTTGGGACTAGTCCAAGAGACCCAGTACTTC

j_call: TRBJ2-7
clone_size: -
d_call: -
v_call: TRBV19
cdr3_aa: CASSIAGEAYEQYF
cdr3_nt: TGTGCCAGTAGTATCGCAGGGGAAGCCTACGAGCAGTACTTC

j_call: TRBJ2-7
clone_size: once
d_call: TRBD1
v_call: TRBV9
cdr3_aa: CASSPEGAANSYEQYF
cdr3_nt: TGTGCCAGCAGCCCAGAGGGGGCGGCTAATTCCTACGAGCAGTACTTC

j_call: TRBJ1-3
clone_size: -
d_call: -
v_call: TRBV3-1/TRBV3-2
cdr3_aa: CASSQEVRLSGNTIYF
cdr3_nt: TGTGCCAGCAGCCAAGAGGTTAGACTCTCTGGAAACACCATATATTTT

j_call: TRBJ1-1
clone_size: -
d_call: TRBD1
v_call: TRBV28
cdr3_aa: CASSGGVSTGMNTEAFF
cdr3_nt: TGTGCCAGCAGTGGGGGAGTATCGACAGGGATGAACACTGAAGCTTTCTTT

j_call: TRBJ1-5
clone_size: once
d_call: -
v_call: TRBV18
cdr3_aa: CASSREDQPQHF
cdr3_nt: TGTGCCAGCTCACGGGAGGATCAGCCCCAGCATTTT

j_call: TRBJ1-3
clone_size: once
d_call: TRBD1
v_call: TRBV10-3
cdr3_aa: CAIGQGASGNTIYF
cdr3_nt: TGTGCCATCGGTCAGGGGGCTTCTGGAAACACCATATATTTT

j_call: TRBJ1-5
clone_size: -
d_call: TRBD1
v_call: TRBV27
cdr3_aa: CASSKRTGGDQPQHF
cdr3_nt: TGTGCCAGCAGTAAGCGGACAGGGGGAGATCAGCCCCAGCATTTT

j_call: TRBJ1-1
clone_size: -
d_call: -
v_call: TRBV30
cdr3_aa: CAWKRRGMGTEAFF
cdr3_nt: TGTGCCTGGAAACGTAGGGGGATGGGCACTGAAGCTTTCTTT

j_call: TRBJ2-5
clone_size: -
d_call: -
v_call: TRBV5-1
cdr3_aa: CASSLRGVGYQGGETQYF
cdr3_nt: TGCGCCAGCAGCTTGAGGGGCGTCGGATACCAGGGTGGAGAGACCCAGTACTTC

j_call: TRBJ2-2
clone_size: -
d_call: -
v_call: TRBV5-4
cdr3_aa: CASSLGGANTGELFF
cdr3_nt: TGTGCCAGCAGCTTAGGCGGGGCGAACACCGGGGAGCTGTTTTTT

j_call: TRBJ2-7
clone_size: -
d_call: -
v_call: TRBV7-9
cdr3_aa: CASSPTETYEQYF
cdr3_nt: TGTGCCAGCAGCCCGACAGAAACCTACGAGCAGTACTTC

j_call: TRBJ1-5
clone_size: once
d_call: TRBD1
v_call: TRBV27
cdr3_aa: CASSLSQGSQPQHF
cdr3_nt: TGTGCCAGCAGTTTGTCACAGGGGAGTCAGCCCCAGCATTTT

j_call: TRBJ1-2
clone_size: -
d_call: -
v_call: TRBV15
cdr3_aa: CATSRGQGGYGYTF
cdr3_nt: TGTGCCACCAGCAGAGGCCAGGGAGGCTATGGCTACACCTTC

j_call: TRBJ2-1
clone_size: -
d_call: -
v_call: TRBV7-2
cdr3_aa: CASSLPGGGEQFF
cdr3_nt: TGTGCCAGCAGCTTGCCTGGAGGTGGTGAGCAGTTCTTC

j_call: TRBJ2-7
clone_size: -
d_call: TRBD1
v_call: TRBV28
cdr3_aa: CASTTTIRTGAYEQYF
cdr3_nt: TGTGCCAGCACCACTACTATTAGGACAGGGGCCTACGAGCAGTACTTC

j_call: TRBJ1-3
clone_size: few
d_call: -
v_call: TRBV11-1
cdr3_aa: CASSTGLSGNTIYF
cdr3_nt: TGTGCCAGCAGTACCGGTCTCTCTGGAAACACCATATATTTT

j_call: TRBJ1-5
clone_size: -
d_call: TRBD1
v_call: TRBV3-1/TRBV3-2
cdr3_aa: CASSSTGANQPQHF
cdr3_nt: TGTGCCAGCAGTTCGACAGGGGCCAATCAGCCCCAGCATTTT

j_call: TRBJ1-5
clone_size: -
d_call: TRBD1
v_call: TRBV28
cdr3_aa: CASSGGQGNQPQHF
cdr3_nt: TGTGCCAGCAGTGGGGGACAGGGAAACCAGCCCCAGCATTTT

j_call: TRBJ2-1
clone_size: once
d_call: TRBD2
v_call: TRBV3-1/TRBV3-2
cdr3_aa: CASSQVASGVGSNEQFF
cdr3_nt: TGTGCCAGCAGCCAAGTGGCTAGCGGGGTTGGGAGCAATGAGCAGTTCTTC

j_call: TRBJ1-3
clone_size: -
d_call: -
v_call: TRBV28
cdr3_aa: CASSLRPGHSGNTIYF
cdr3_nt: TGTGCCAGCAGTTTGCGACCGGGACACTCTGGAAACACCATATATTTT